The 29 T cell receptor beta chains below all came from one sample that was sequenced in a study of T cell responses to AZD1222 COVID-19 vaccine. Repertoires were generated with immunoSEQ multiplex PCR, while TCRdb's copy carries only in-frame clones and drops some. The data hold more than 150,000 clones, with more than 75% observed a single time. The sequencing used peripheral blood, collected 28 days after the second AZD1222 dose. These receptors originate from an adult who received the AZD1222 COVID-19 vaccine.

In nucleotides, the CDR3 is TGTGCCAGCAGCCAGGGGAGCTCTGGGGCCAACGTCCTGACTTTC. This translates into CASSQGSSGANVLTF. The chain employs TRBV2 and TRBJ2-6, with D possibly TRBD1 on 6 matching bases. Trimming removed 6 bases at V and 0 bases at J, with 9 bases between. Germline V gene sequence: CDR1 SNHLY, CDR2 FYNNEI. This CDR3 contains 15 residues. Complete variable domain (other parts from reference TRBV2 and TRBJ2-6): EPEVTQTPSHQVTQMGQEVILRCVPISNHLYFYWYRQILGQKVEFLVSFYNNEISEKSEIFDDQFSVERPDGSNFTLKIRSTKLEDSAMYFCASSQGSSGANVLTFGAGSRLTVL.

V gene TRBV4-3 combines with J gene TRBJ2-1; no definite D call. Trimming left V 0 bases short and J 9 bases short, with 9 bases between. This CDR3 is built from 13 residues. Germline V gene data show CDR1 as LGHNA and CDR2 as YSLEER. For the CDR3, the DNA is TGCGCCAGCAGCCAAGATGTTGTCGGTGAGCAGTTCTTC. Translating gives CASSQDVVGEQFF.

This clone was found once. The V gene is TRBV28, the J gene TRBJ2-4, with D unclear. CDR3 size: 16 residues. Trimming stripped 6 bases from V and 3 bases from J, with 18 bases between. Germline V gene lookup returns CDR1 MDHEN and CDR2 SYDVKM. CDR3 DNA: TGTGCCAGCAGCCCCGCCGGTATGAATCTCAAAAACATTCAGTACTTC. This gives the protein CASSPAGMNLKNIQYF.

The chain uses TRBV4-2 and TRBJ2-2, with D tentatively TRBD2 (7 bases). The germline V gene has CDR1 LGHNA and CDR2 YNFKEQ. The CDR3 length is 19 residues. V was shortened by 1 base and J by 2 bases, with 20 bases between the two germline ends. CDR3 in amino acids: CASSQGGRGGRGNTGELFF. The CDR3 nucleotides read TGTGCCAGCAGCCAAGGTGGGCGCGGGGGCAGGGGTAACACCGGGGAGCTGTTTTTT.

Remarks on this clone: The identical CDR3 is also encoded by other nucleotide sequences in the sample. The rearrangement links TRBV28 to TRBJ1-5; TRBD1 matches at 7 bases. Germline CDR1 is MDHEN and CDR2 is SYDVKM. The ends lost 2 bases at V and 6 bases at J; junction bases unmatched: 7. The CDR3 is 15 amino acids. The DNA for the CDR3 is TGTGCCAGCAGTTTAGGAGGGGGCGCGGGTCAGCCCCAGCATTTT. It specifies CASSLGGGAGQPQHF. Using reference TRBV28 and TRBJ1-5 for the parts outside the CDR3, the full variable domain is DVKVTQSSRYLVKRTGEKVFLECVQDMDHENMFWYRQDPGLGLRLIYFSYDVKMKEKGDIPEGYSVSREKKERFSLILESASTNQTSMYLCASSLGGGAGQPQHFGDGTRLSIL.

This clone is a singleton in its sample. V is TRBV5-6 and J is TRBJ2-1; 9 bases line up with TRBD2. V shed 3 bases and J 7 bases; nucleotides not matched to a gene: 11. There are 16 residues in the CDR3. The germline gives CDR1 SGHDT, CDR2 YYEEEE. DNA for the CDR3: TGTGCCAGCAGCTCACCAGGGACTAGCAGGGAAAATGAGCAGTTCTTC. It encodes CASSSPGTSRENEQFF.

The sample holds one count of this clone. The chain carries TRBV28 and TRBJ2-1; no reliable D call. Trimming removed 5 bases from V and 6 bases from J, with 11 bases in between. This CDR3 region has 13 residues. In germline, CDR1 is MDHEN, CDR2 SYDVKM. For the CDR3, the DNA is TGTGCCAGCAGTCCCGAGGCCTTCAATGAGCAGTTCTTC. Its translation is CASSPEAFNEQFF. The full variable domain, its missing parts supplied by reference TRBV28 and TRBJ2-1, is DVKVTQSSRYLVKRTGEKVFLECVQDMDHENMFWYRQDPGLGLRLIYFSYDVKMKEKGDIPEGYSVSREKKERFSLILESASTNQTSMYLCASSPEAFNEQFFGPGTRLTVL.

The CDR3 coding sequence is TGTGCCAGTAGTGTACAGGGACCCAATCAGCCCCAGCATTTT. It codes for CASSVQGPNQPQHF. This sequence joins TRBV19 and TRBJ1-5; possibly TRBD1 for D (6 bases). V lost 5 bases and J lost 3, with 11 bases in between. The germline gives CDR1 LNHDA, CDR2 SQIVND (reference sequence). The CDR3 has 14 residues.

The chain has TRBV6-6 and TRBJ2-7; 9 bases align to TRBD1. Germline assignment: CDR1 MNHNY and CDR2 SVGAGI (reference sequence). CDR3 size: 13 residues. J was trimmed by 3 bases and V by 8 bases; bases with no gene match: 5. For the CDR3, the DNA is TGTGCCAGCGGCCGGGACAGGGACTACGAGCAGTACTTC. Protein product: CASGRDRDYEQYF.

This sequence joins TRBV6-5 and TRBJ2-7, with D tentatively TRBD1 or TRBD2 (6 bases each). V was pared by 7 bases and J by 4 bases, with 14 bases between. Germline V gives CDR1 MNHEY, CDR2 SVGAGI. The CDR3 runs 13 residues. CDR3 coding DNA: TGTGCCAGCAACGAGGGGGGACTTTACGAGCAGTACTTC. Amino acids: CASNEGGLYEQYF.

This chain joins TRBV5-1 and TRBJ1-4, with 11 positions matching TRBD1. The CDR3 spans 15 residues. Per the germline V gene, CDR1 is SGHRS and CDR2 is YFSETQ. V was pared by 4 bases and J by 8 bases, with 7 bases of the junction left unmatched. The DNA of the CDR3 is TGCGCCAGCAGCCCCAGGACAGGGGGCGGAGAAAAACTGTTTTTT. It translates to CASSPRTGGGEKLFF.

The chain links TRBV10-3 to TRBJ2-2; no reliable D call. Per the germline V gene, CDR1 is ENHRY and CDR2 is SYGVKD. This CDR3 is built from 12 residues. V was shortened by 10 bases and J by 4 bases, with 10 bases between the two germline ends. CDR3: CASDIGTGELFF. As DNA, the CDR3 is TGTGCCAGCGACATAGGCACCGGGGAGCTGTTTTTT.

This clone appeared a single time. The V call is TRBV19, the J call TRBJ2-1, with 10 bases aligning to TRBD2. Germline V gene data show CDR1 as LNHDA and CDR2 as SQIVND (reference sequence). The CDR3 has 16 amino acids. With V trimmed by 1 base and J by 7 bases, 7 bases remained unmatched. The CDR3 loop is CASSIVSSGSTNEQFF. The CDR3 bases are TGTGCCAGTAGTATAGTCTCTAGCGGGAGTACTAATGAGCAGTTCTTC.

The chain has TRBV30 and TRBJ2-2; D not certain. V was trimmed by 1 base and J by 8 bases, leaving 8 bases between them. CDR3 length: 12 residues. The V gene's germline CDR1 is GTSNPN and CDR2 SVGIG (reference sequence). CDR3 in amino acids: CAWSAGPGELFF. The CDR3 coding sequence is TGTGCCTGGAGTGCCGGGCCAGGGGAGCTGTTTTTT.

The chain has TRBV5-1 and TRBJ2-5; D is perhaps TRBD2 (5 bases). Trimming took off 0 bases at V and 4 bases at J, with 16 bases between the two ends. Germline V CDR1 and CDR2: SGHRS, YFSETQ. The CDR3 is 16 residues long. Here the CDR3 reads CASSLAGGPAGETQYF. CDR3 DNA sequence: TGCGCCAGCAGCTTGGCCGGCGGACCCGCGGGAGAGACCCAGTACTTC.

There are a few counts of this clone. The identical CDR3 is also encoded by other nucleotide sequences in the sample. The V call is TRBV28, the J call TRBJ2-7, with unresolved D. CDR1 MDHEN and CDR2 SYDVKM come from the germline V gene. V dropped 1 base and J dropped 6 bases, with 7 bases sitting between them. The CDR3 is 12 residues long. CDR3 region: CASSLSGPEQYF. The CDR3 DNA sequence: TGTGCCAGCAGTTTATCGGGTCCCGAGCAGTACTTC. The full variable domain, its missing parts supplied by reference TRBV28 and TRBJ2-7, is DVKVTQSSRYLVKRTGEKVFLECVQDMDHENMFWYRQDPGLGLRLIYFSYDVKMKEKGDIPEGYSVSREKKERFSLILESASTNQTSMYLCASSLSGPEQYFGPGTRLTVT.

The gene calls are TRBV7-5 and TRBJ2-5; the table's TRBD1 call for D was not verified on the DNA. TRBV7-5 is shown as a pseudogene. The CDR3 runs 13 residues. CDR3 region: CARSLGAPETQYF. The CDR3 DNA reads as TGTGCCAGAAGCTTAGGGGCCCCGGAGACCCAGTACTTC.

The V call is TRBV5-1, the J call TRBJ2-3; D unclear. V was trimmed by 0 bases and J by 1 base, leaving 6 bases between them. Germline V lookup: CDR1 SGHRS, CDR2 YFSETQ. This CDR3 comprises 14 residues. This CDR3 is CASSLESGTDTQYF. DNA for the CDR3: TGCGCCAGCAGCTTGGAATCAGGCACAGATACGCAGTATTTT.

CDR3 DNA sequence: TGTGCCAGCAGCTGGGACTGGGATCAAGAGACCCAGTACTTC. It translates to CASSWDWDQETQYF. J is TRBJ2-5 and V is TRBV25-1; the D gene is possibly TRBD2 (6 bases). The CDR3 contains 14 residues. The V and J ends lost 6 bases and 2 bases respectively, with 13 bases between them. Looked up from germline, CDR1 is MGHDK and CDR2 is SYGVNS.

This clone was counted a single time. This chain uses TRBV3-1 (or the pseudogene TRBV3-2) with TRBJ2-2; a weak D match, TRBD2 (6 bases). V lost 2 bases, J lost 7 bases, and 17 bases lay in between. Germline V gene sequence: CDR1 LGHDT, CDR2 YNNKEL (reference sequence). The CDR3 has 16 amino acids. The CDR3 DNA reads TGTGCCAGCAGCCAATTTAGCGGAGCCCCAGGCGGGGAGCTGTTTTTT. It specifies CASSQFSGAPGGELFF.

The CDR3 is CASSHPAGNEQFF. The CDR3 nucleotides read TGCGCCAGCAGCCACCCGGCGGGGAATGAGCAGTTCTTC. This sequence joins TRBV4-1 and TRBJ2-1; D might be TRBD2 (6 bases). Germline V gene data show CDR1 as MGHRA and CDR2 as YSYEKL. The CDR3 consists of 13 residues. Trimming left V 3 bases short and J 7 bases short, with 10 bases between.

V gene TRBV7-3 combines with J gene TRBJ2-7, with 8 bases that match TRBD1. V lost 5 bases, J lost 2 bases, and 8 bases stayed unmatched. The CDR3 is 15 amino acids. Germline V CDR1 and CDR2: SGHTA, FQGTGA. The CDR3, as DNA: TGTGCCAGCAGCCCCGGGACAGGCGGGGCCTACGAGCAGTACTTC. It encodes CASSPGTGGAYEQYF.

This chain links TRBV9 with TRBJ2-2; 12 positions agree with TRBD2. CDR3 size: 17 residues. V shed 0 bases and J 4 bases; nucleotides not matched to a gene: 4. Germline CDR1 reads SGDLS; CDR2 reads YYNGEE. DNA of the CDR3: TGTGCCAGCAGCGTAGAAGGGACTAGCGGGTCCACCGGGGAGCTGTTTTTT. Residues: CASSVEGTSGSTGELFF.

The rearrangement uses TRBV7-2 and TRBJ1-3; unclear D gene. CDR1 and CDR2 from the germline V gene are SGHTA and FQGNSA. V was clipped by 2 bases and J by 0 bases, with 5 bases between them. The CDR3 spans 14 residues. The CDR3 DNA follows: TGTGCCAGCAGCTTACAAAGCTCTGGAAACACCATATATTTT. It specifies CASSLQSSGNTIYF. The full variable domain, in which reference TRBV7-2 and TRBJ1-3 provide the parts outside the CDR3, is GAGVSQSPSNKVTEKGKDVELRCDPISGHTALYWYRQSLGQGLEFLIYFQGNSAPDKSGLPSDRFSAERTGGSVSTLTIQRTQQEDSAVYLCASSLQSSGNTIYFGEGSWLTVV.

The rearrangement joins TRBV28 to TRBJ1-5; maybe TRBD1 (6 bases). The CDR3 runs 16 residues. CDR1 and CDR2 (germline): MDHEN, SYDVKM. Trimming took 3 bases from V and 6 from J, leaving 18 bases between them. CDR3 DNA sequence: TGTGCCAGCAGTTTGTGGCATGGGGGGGGGCCTCAGCCCCAGCATTTT. It specifies CASSLWHGGGPQPQHF.

The chain couples TRBV28 to TRBJ2-5, with 8 bases fitting TRBD2. V shed 5 bases, J shed 1 base, and the junction held 6 bases outside the gene matches. This CDR3 region has 15 residues. Germline CDR1 and CDR2: MDHEN and SYDVKM. The CDR3 coding sequence is TGTGCCAGCAGTGAACTCGGACTAGCCCAAGAGACCCAGTACTTC. Its protein product is CASSELGLAQETQYF. Full variable domain (outside the CDR3, taken from reference TRBV28 and TRBJ2-5): DVKVTQSSRYLVKRTGEKVFLECVQDMDHENMFWYRQDPGLGLRLIYFSYDVKMKEKGDIPEGYSVSREKKERFSLILESASTNQTSMYLCASSELGLAQETQYFGPGTRLLVL.

The chain joins TRBV19 to TRBJ2-2; perhaps TRBD2 as D (5 bases). Germline V CDR1 and CDR2: LNHDA, SQIVND (reference sequence). Deletions cut 7 bases from V and 2 bases from J, with 17 bases between. This CDR3 has 16 residues. The DNA for the CDR3 is TGTGCCAGTATTAGGAGGCTAGCAGATAACACCGGGGAGCTGTTTTTT. It encodes CASIRRLADNTGELFF.

V is TRBV21-1 and J is TRBJ2-5; TRBD1, as called in the table, went unchecked against the DNA. TRBV21-1 is shown as a pseudogene. CDR3 length: 16 residues. This CDR3 reads CASSNLPRQGEETQYF. The CDR3 DNA sequence: TGTGCCAGCAGCAACCTCCCGCGACAGGGGGAAGAGACCCAGTACTTC.

The V call is TRBV5-1, the J call TRBJ1-1, with D possibly being TRBD1 (6 bases). This CDR3 has 13 residues. Looked up from germline, CDR1 is SGHRS and CDR2 is YFSETQ. Trimming removed 5 bases at V and 6 bases at J, with 14 bases between. DNA for the CDR3: TGCGCCAGCAGTCAGAACAGGGAAGCTGAAGCTTTCTTT. The encoded protein is CASSQNREAEAFF.